This T cell receptor beta chain originates from a study of cytomegalovirus exposure and HLA in healthy donors (dated by TCRdb to about 2017). The study in broad terms: In an earlier analysis of 550 to 750 of the donors, 250 to 350 Gb of sequence data and approximately 120 million unique TCR beta sequences from 180 million or so T cells were reported. Among the approximately 430 genotyped donors, 75% to 90% belonged to the genetic ancestry cluster associated with self-reported Caucasian donors. In a later analysis, previously published TCR beta repertoires from several hundred donors were re-analyzed and high-resolution HLA genotyping was added so that TCR occurrence patterns could be studied. HLA typing included class I and class II loci at four-digit resolution. Among about 410 genotyped donors of the cohort, an average of roughly 230,000 unique TCR beta nucleotide sequences was sequenced per donor, of which approximately 18% were non-productive. A separate validation cohort of 90 to 150 different subjects was used in addition to the roughly 670-subject first cohort. An early release covering 500 to 750 HLA-typed donors comprised about 300 gigabases of sequencing data and tens of millions of unique TCR sequences. High-throughput TCR immunosequencing, statistical association of individual TCRs with disease status, and machine learning were combined to predict cytomegalovirus infection status. The T cell repertoires of 670 or so subjects were profiled by immunosequencing and related to cytomegalovirus serostatus. All discovery cohort repertoires had been generated using a single sequencing platform. Rather than using new phenotypic data, the later analysis identified candidate immune exposures from TCR beta sequences and from how often those sequences occurred across donors. Donor age, sex, ethnicity and CMV serostatus were compiled alongside the repertoire data. An earlier analysis of approximately 580 of the donors used high-throughput TCR beta sequencing to judge whether each TCR beta V gene segment behaved as functional or pseudogenic. The number of donors typed differed by locus, with about 629-640 for A, B, C, DRB1 and DQB1, around 520 for DQA1, about 610 for DPA1, and some 450 for DPB1. A later genetic analysis used genome-wide SNP genotypes for about 55% of the 666 donors, treating that subset as a discovery cohort. The study aimed to test whether cataloging public T cell receptors could reveal signatures of past pathogen exposure. Several DR-DQ haplotypes were handled as single units for association and clustering because linkage in the cohort was strong. The paper's findings and limits, for the study overall: When HLA alleles, especially DR and DQ, strongly co-occurred, TCR associations were difficult to assign to individual alleles. In the study, about 150 TCR beta chains were listed as associated with cytomegalovirus. The 87-base-pair reads could not distinguish some IMGT-functional V segments, including TRBV6-2 and TRBV6-3, so those segments were excluded. The presence/absence analyses assumed that sequencing depth was roughly uniform across donors, and that assumption may not be true. Compared with the approximately 670-donor mean, donors in an Asian-associated ancestry cluster had fewer N-insertions in productive TCRs, according to a later genetic analysis. In this cohort, only TCR beta chains were sequenced, and detectable features were limited by the absence of alpha or paired-chain data. Because counts were too low, roughly 18 rarely observed V segments, including chromosome 9 orphons, were left out of the earlier analysis of some 600 of the donors. A cluster of highly shared sequence variants was judged likely to represent a technical artifact of the sequencing pipeline. According to a later analysis, most CMV-associated TCR beta chains appeared to be HLA-restricted, and the HLA associations seemed to be driven largely by CMV exposure. Linkage disequilibrium might explain the correlated functional status among segregating V segments, but an unknown experimental factor could not be excluded. The only immune exposure information available for the cohort was CMV serostatus. Most TCR sequences were seen in very few donors, while some public TCRs were found in many individuals. In a later analysis, several top co-occurrence clusters were reported to appear linked to parvovirus B19, influenza, CMV and Epstein-Barr virus. Specific HLA alleles were associated with 15,000 to 20,000 TCR beta sequences at a false discovery rate of 0.05 in a later analysis. In a later analysis, HLA-associated TCR beta chains showed more clonal expansion and lower generation probabilities than non-associated chains that were equally common. A further reported finding was that TCR beta sequences accurately predicted the HLA-A and HLA-B alleles for most subjects in the first cohort. Cytomegalovirus status was reported to be diagnosed by the classifier with high specificity and sensitivity in both the original and validation cohorts. An earlier analysis of approximately 600 of the donors showed that most TCR beta V segments appeared in productive rearrangements either about 87% or about 30% of the time, which broadly matched IMGT annotations. A few of the identified cytomegalovirus-associated TCR beta chains were confirmed in vitro to be specific for cytomegalovirus antigens. V-gene and J-gene trimming of TCR beta chains was associated with a missense DCLRE1C variant in a later genetic analysis, and the association was replicated in an independent cohort. The authors suggested that the approach could potentially be generalized to other disease states and immunological phenotypes. Because HLA typing was unavailable for some donors at each locus, only the typed subset was used in association tests. In a later analysis, the rate of TCR association differed among HLA loci, with DRB1 alleles having the most associated TCRs and HLA-C alleles having the fewest.

As for this clone: Its antigen remains undetermined.

Library creation used the immunoSEQ multiplex PCR assay. The multiplex PCR relied on a mix of 60 forward primers for TCR Vbeta segments and 13 reverse primers for TCR Jbeta segments. The CDR3 region of rearranged TCR beta genes was amplified from genomic DNA with a multiplex PCR assay. Amplified TCR beta libraries were sequenced as 87-base-pair reads on the Illumina HiSeq System. Under the source paper's analysis protocol: A later analysis tallied 75 million to 95 million unique TCR beta chains across the 666 repertoires, and 10 million to 11 million of those chains were shared by two or more donors. To remove PCR and sequencing errors, raw reads were error-corrected and collapsed into unique sequences using a nearest-neighbor algorithm that merged closely related sequences. To assign V, D and J gene segments, CDR3 sequences were aligned to IMGT reference sequences. For a sequence to be retained, a match of at least six nucleotides was required to both a V gene segment and a J gene segment. Rearrangements were called productive when the CDR3 lacked stop codons and stayed in frame with V and J; all others were non-productive. CDR3 was defined by IMGT convention, running from the second conserved V-encoded cysteine to the conserved J-encoded phenylalanine. Sequences without an unambiguous match to a single V gene segment were excluded from the earlier analysis of 500 to 700 of the donors. An earlier analysis of roughly 590 of the donors called V segments functional above 56.7% productive rearrangements and segregating when the between-donor standard deviation exceeded 5%. To diagnose cytomegalovirus status from the catalog of TCR beta chain sequences, a statistical classification framework was built. In a later analysis, V and J genes were assigned by comparing TCR nucleotide sequences against IMGT/GENE-DB human TR gene sequences. In a later analysis, CDR3 sequences and most-parsimonious VDJ recombination scenarios were assigned using the TCRdist pipeline. A later analysis defined each TCR beta chain by its CDR3 amino acid sequence plus V-gene family, and excluded reads lacking a unique V-gene family. In a later analysis, 450 to 600 highly shared, low-generation-probability nucleotide sequences were removed to address suspected cross-contamination and a sequencing artifact. A later analysis calculated a clonal expansion index for each public chain from normalized within-repertoire ranks of inferred template counts. In a later analysis, generation probabilities were computed using a VDJ recombination model fitted to out-of-frame rearrangements, and the results were checked against IGoR. A later analysis scored TCR-TCR, TCR-HLA and TCR-CMV co-occurrence with hypergeometric tests, applying a repertoire-size bias correction to TCR pairs. In a later analysis, false discovery rates were estimated by permuting HLA or CMV assignments 20 times. In a later analysis, co-occurring TCRs were grouped using DBSCAN, with TCRdist sequence similarity added in when clustering inside HLA-allele-positive subsets. Repertoires with fewer than 30,000 or more than 120,000 public chains, plus five repertoires with anomalous nucleotide sharing, were excluded from co-occurrence clustering. Drawn from immuneACCESS, this table holds only the in-frame rearrangements with V and J called that TCRdb kept. Clones are partly lost; checked studies trace under half to an unresolved V gene and leave the rest unexplained. The DNA gave D and trimming, while V, J and clone size come from that table. This sample's table contains around 50,000 clones. Approximately 2.1% of the sample belongs to the ten largest clones.

The cohort was made up of roughly 670 healthy bone marrow donors. Cohort members were all nominally healthy when sampled, although unrecorded immune exposures were likely present. The donor tested CMV seronegative, placing the donor among the 350 or so seronegative members of the cohort. Each donor provided a peripheral blood sample, and peripheral blood mononuclear cells were used for TCR beta sequencing. The Qiagen DNeasy Blood Extraction Kit was used to extract genomic DNA from the blood cell samples. The junction shows trimming of 5 bases on V and 3 bases on J, and the gene matches do not reach 1 base of it. CDR1 is given as MNHEY and CDR2 as SMNVEV, both from the germline V gene (reference sequence). Including cysteine and phenylalanine, the CDR3 has 14 amino acids. Here the CDR3 DNA is all that survives: 42 bases in frame from base 1.

The origin of this receptor is a female donor in good health and CMV-seronegative. The chain is encoded by TRBV27 joined to TRBJ1-4, with TRBD1 matching 9 junction bases. Specimen: PBMCs. The bases are TGTGCCAGCAGTGGACAGGGGCCTAATGAAAAACTGTTTTTT. Translated, it gives CASSGQGPNEKLFF.